This T cell receptor beta chain was observed in a study of shared clonotypes between healthy human individuals. Study-level information: Serving as donors were two women and a few men, whose ages spanned 18 to 49.

The CDR3 consists of 12 residues. Per germline, CDR1 LNHDA and CDR2 SQIVND (reference sequence). The germline V and J ends were trimmed by 6 bases and 6 bases, with 9 bases remaining between them. Sorted-subset replicate PCRs used 200 ng DNA, 30,000 or so T cell genomes. TCRdb's table, derived via immunoSEQ multiplex PCR, lists solely in-frame clones and lacks some. The sample has about a million clones; around 76% are singletons. The V call is TRBV19, the J call TRBJ2-4, with TRBD1 as a possible D gene (6 bases). This TCR was sampled from a man aged 18-30 years in good health. The sequenced sample consisted of memory CD4+ T cells sorted from blood. Subset specified: CD45RA-negative fraction. CDR3: CASRQGTNIQYF. CDR3 bases: TGTGCCAGTAGACAGGGCACAAACATTCAGTACTTC.